Below, 30 T cell receptor beta chains from the same sample are listed, as sequenced in a study of glioma-infiltrating T cells after dendritic cell vaccination. Generated by immunoSEQ multiplex PCR, the TCRdb table keeps only in-frame clones and is missing some. The sample comprises 100,000 or so clones, around 90% of which are singletons, and approximately 3% rests with the top ten. The sample's time point: after dendritic cell vaccination, including at tumor progression/relapse. Material: blood, obtained after dendritic cell vaccination. Every receptor here comes from a human donor with glioblastoma.

This sequence joins TRBV9 and TRBJ2-7; 8 nucleotides line up with TRBD2. After removal of 2 bases from V and 4 bases from J, the junction contained 5 bases not matched to a gene. Germline CDR1 reads SGDLS; CDR2 reads YYNGEE. This CDR3 has 14 amino acids. CDR3 region: CASSVREGFYEQYF. CDR3 coding DNA: TGTGCCAGCAGCGTTCGGGAGGGGTTTTACGAGCAGTACTTC. The full variable domain, in which reference TRBV9 and TRBJ2-7 provide the parts outside the CDR3, is DSGVTQTPKHLITATGQRVTLRCSPRSGDLSVYWYQQSLDQGLQFLIQYYNGEERAKGNILERFSAQQFPDLHSELNLSSLELGDSALYFCASSVREGFYEQYFGPGTRLTVT.

The V and J genes are TRBV6-5 and TRBJ1-5, with D possibly being TRBD1 (5 bases). This CDR3 region has 12 residues. The V end lost 6 bases, the J end lost 11 bases, and 14 bases lay between the germline ends. Germline-derived CDR1 and CDR2 are MNHEY and SVGAGI. DNA of the CDR3: TGTGCCAGCAGGACGGGGCGGGGAGCCCAGCATTTT. Protein sequence: CASRTGRGAQHF.

As DNA, the CDR3 is TGTGCCAGCAGTGAAGGGGTAGCCGGACTCCAAGAGACCCAGTACTTC. This sequence encodes CASSEGVAGLQETQYF. This sequence joins TRBV2 and TRBJ2-5; D possibly corresponds to TRBD2 (5 bases). The V gene lost 1 base and the J gene lost 1 base, with 13 bases spanning the gap. The CDR3 length is 16 residues. Per the germline V gene, CDR1 is SNHLY and CDR2 is FYNNEI.

The rearrangement uses TRBV19 and TRBJ2-5, with D unclear. The CDR3 contains 13 residues. Trimming shortened V by 3 bases and J by 0 bases, and 5 bases separated the two germline ends. Germline CDR1 and CDR2: LNHDA and SQIVND (reference sequence). In DNA form, the CDR3 reads TGTGCCAGTAGTATTGGCCACCAAGAGACCCAGTACTTC. Its translation is CASSIGHQETQYF.

The sample holds a few counts of this clone. The chain carries TRBV5-1 and TRBJ2-1; D may be TRBD2 (7 bases). In germline, CDR1 is SGHRS, CDR2 YFSETQ. Trimming pared 6 bases from V and 10 bases from J, leaving 17 bases between. There are 13 residues in the CDR3. CDR3 coding DNA: TGCGCCAGCACGCCCGCGGAGGGGGGGGAGCAGTTCTTC. Translating gives CASTPAEGGEQFF.

This chain links TRBV30 with TRBJ2-2; 7 nucleotides agree with TRBD1. The germline V gene encodes CDR1 GTSNPN and CDR2 SVGIG (reference sequence). Trimming took 4 bases from V and 4 from J; bases not matched to a gene: 12. CDR3 length: 16 residues. Written as DNA, the CDR3 is TGTGCCTGGAAGATGACAGGGACATCCTTCACCGGGGAGCTGTTTTTT. Translated: CAWKMTGTSFTGELFF.

This chain links TRBV21-1 with TRBJ1-5; the D call of TRBD1 is as the table states it, not checked on the DNA. TRBV21-1 is an annotated pseudogene. This CDR3 contains 16 residues. This CDR3 is CASSKEGQGACQPQHF. The CDR3 DNA sequence: TGTGCCAGCAGCAAAGAGGGCCAGGGGGCTTGTCAGCCCCAGCATTTT.

The CDR3: CSVATGGSYEQYF. The DNA for the CDR3 is TGCAGCGTTGCGACAGGGGGCTCCTACGAGCAGTACTTC. The chain uses TRBV29-1 and TRBJ2-7; 9 nucleotides align to TRBD1. The CDR3 loop spans 13 amino acids. V lost 4 bases, J lost 0 bases, and 1 base stayed unmatched. From germline, CDR1 is SQVTM and CDR2 ANQGSEA.

This chain connects TRBV10-3 to TRBJ2-2; perhaps TRBD2 as D (5 bases). Trimming took 3 bases from V and 4 from J, leaving 15 bases between them. Looked up from germline, CDR1 is ENHRY and CDR2 is SYGVKD. The CDR3 covers 16 residues. In nucleotides, the CDR3 is TGTGCCATCAGTGACTTTAGCGATCAGAGCACCGGGGAGCTGTTTTTT. Translated, it gives CAISDFSDQSTGELFF.

This clone was seen only once. The rearrangement uses TRBV9 and TRBJ1-2, with no clear D. CDR1 and CDR2 from the germline V gene are SGDLS and YYNGEE. The CDR3 sequence is 12 residues long. V was trimmed by 0 bases and J by 8 bases, leaving 8 bases between them. CDR3 nucleotide sequence: TGTGCCAGCAGCGTAGCCGGGTACGGCTACACCTTC. Translated: CASSVAGYGYTF.

The chain uses TRBV30 and TRBJ2-7; D might be TRBD2 (6 bases). The CDR3 contains 13 residues. V was pared by 3 bases and J by 4 bases, with 13 bases between. Germline CDR1 GTSNPN, CDR2 SVGIG (reference sequence). CDR3 region: CAWRSVAGYEQYF. CDR3 coding DNA: TGTGCCTGGAGGTCAGTGGCGGGGTACGAGCAGTACTTC.

The CDR3 bases are TGTGCCAGCACCCAGACGGGGGGCACTGGAAACACCATATATTTT. This gives the protein CASTQTGGTGNTIYF. V gene TRBV11-2 combines with J gene TRBJ1-3; perhaps TRBD1 as D (6 bases). Trimming removed 7 bases from V and 2 bases from J, with 15 bases in between. This CDR3 is built from 15 residues. Germline lookup yields CDR1 SGHAT and CDR2 FQNNGV.

This rearrangement joins TRBV2 to TRBJ2-7, with 8 bases lining up with TRBD2. CDR1 is SNHLY and CDR2 is FYNNEI in the germline V gene. After removal of 4 bases from V and 3 bases from J, the junction contained 11 bases not matched to a gene. CDR3 length equals 16 residues. The CDR3 is CASSAGGGLKNYEQYF. The CDR3 DNA sequence: TGTGCCAGCAGTGCCGGGGGGGGGCTGAAAAACTACGAGCAGTACTTC.

CDR3 nucleotide sequence: TGTGCCAGCAGCGCCTACAGAGCAACTAATGAAAAACTGTTTTTT. Protein: CASSAYRATNEKLFF. The V call is TRBV2, the J call TRBJ1-4; no reliable D call. Trimming removed 6 bases from V and 0 bases from J, with 11 bases in between. Germline V gene sequence: CDR1 SNHLY, CDR2 FYNNEI. The CDR3 is made up of 15 amino acids. The full variable domain, its missing parts supplied by reference TRBV2 and TRBJ1-4, is EPEVTQTPSHQVTQMGQEVILRCVPISNHLYFYWYRQILGQKVEFLVSFYNNEISEKSEIFDDQFSVERPDGSNFTLKIRSTKLEDSAMYFCASSAYRATNEKLFFGSGTQLSVL.

This sequence joins TRBV5-6 and TRBJ2-4; a possible D gene is TRBD1 (7 bases). CDR1 is SGHDT, CDR2 YYEEEE, per germline. V lost 0 bases and J 11 bases, leaving 12 bases between the germline ends. The CDR3 is made up of 13 amino acids. The CDR3 loop is CASSLGRGRFQYF. The CDR3 DNA reads as TGTGCCAGCAGCTTGGGGAGGGGGCGGTTTCAGTACTTC.

This clone has just one count. The rearrangement joins TRBV14 to TRBJ2-2, with D possibly being TRBD1 (5 bases). From germline, CDR1 is SGHDN and CDR2 FVKESK. V was clipped by 0 bases and J by 6 bases, with 17 bases between them. This CDR3 region has 17 residues. CDR3 loop: CASSQDAYTGFAGELFF. DNA for the CDR3: TGTGCCAGCAGCCAAGATGCGTATACAGGTTTTGCCGGGGAGCTGTTTTTT.

The genes are TRBV11-3 and TRBJ2-7; D possibly corresponds to TRBD1 (5 bases). CDR3 size: 15 residues. The germline V and J ends were trimmed by 5 bases and 5 bases, with 19 bases remaining between them. Germline-derived CDR1 and CDR2 are SGHNT and YENEEA. This CDR3 is CASSAAGYGAHEQYF. CDR3 coding DNA: TGTGCCAGCAGCGCCGCAGGGTATGGGGCCCACGAGCAGTACTTC. Full variable domain (outside the CDR3, taken from reference TRBV11-3 and TRBJ2-7): EAGVVQSPRYKIIEKKQPVAFWCNPISGHNTLYWYLQNLGQGPELLIRYENEEAVDDSQLPKDRFSAERLKGVDSTLKIQPAELGDSAVYLCASSAAGYGAHEQYFGPGTRLTVT.

This clone occurred a few times. The chain uses TRBV30 and TRBJ2-2; D might be TRBD1 (6 bases). Per the germline V gene, CDR1 is GTSNPN and CDR2 is SVGIG (reference sequence). V shed 0 bases and J shed 3 bases, with 17 bases lying between them. The CDR3 is made up of 17 amino acids. The CDR3: CAWSVRETGRDTGELFF. The CDR3, as DNA: TGTGCCTGGAGTGTACGCGAAACAGGGCGAGACACCGGGGAGCTGTTTTTT.

On this clone itself: This sample includes further DNA sequences coding for the same CDR3. V is TRBV5-4 and J is TRBJ2-1, with D unclear. CDR3 length: 15 residues. The V and J ends lost 0 bases and 0 bases respectively, with 7 bases between them. From germline, CDR1 is SGHNT and CDR2 YYREEE (reference sequence). This CDR3 reads CASSLGGSSYNEQFF. The DNA of the CDR3 is TGTGCCAGCAGCTTGGGCGGAAGCTCCTACAATGAGCAGTTCTTC.

The rearrangement uses TRBV25-1 and TRBJ1-6, with TRBD1 identical over 8 bases. V lost 3 bases, J lost 7 bases, and 8 bases stayed unmatched. Germline V CDR1 and CDR2: MGHDK, SYGVNS. The CDR3 runs to 16 residues. The CDR3 bases are TGTGCCAGCAGTGACCCGAGGACAGGGAAGAATTCACCCCTCCACTTT. It encodes CASSDPRTGKNSPLHF.

The V call is TRBV7-2, the J call TRBJ2-7, with a possible D match to TRBD1 (5 bases). With 0 bases removed from V and 5 bases from J, the gap between germline ends came to 11 bases. The CDR3 is 14 residues long. Germline V lookup: CDR1 SGHTA, CDR2 FQGNSA. The CDR3 DNA is TGTGCCAGCAGCTTAGCGGTCCAGGGCGACGAGCAGTACTTC. Its protein is CASSLAVQGDEQYF.

The chain has TRBV5-5 and TRBJ2-2; the match to TRBD1 covers 8 bases. This CDR3 spans 14 amino acids. V was clipped by 5 bases and J by 6 bases; unmatched bases: 6. CDR1 is SGHKS, CDR2 YYEKEE, per germline (reference sequence). CDR3 sequence: CASSFGQGAGELFF. CDR3 nucleotides: TGTGCCAGCAGTTTTGGACAGGGCGCCGGGGAGCTGTTTTTT.

The DNA for the CDR3 is TGTGCCAGCGTGAGTGGTGGAAACACCATATATTTT. It specifies CASVSGGNTIYF. The chain is built from TRBV6-1 and TRBJ1-3, with D unclear. CDR3 length: 12 residues. Germline values: CDR1 MNHNS, CDR2 SASEGT. V lost 8 bases, J lost 3 bases, and 8 bases lay in between.

The rearrangement uses TRBV5-1 and TRBJ2-1, with TRBD1 identical over 7 bases. The CDR3 is 13 amino acids. Germline V gene sequence: CDR1 SGHRS, CDR2 YFSETQ. V shed 0 bases, J shed 8 bases, and the junction held 2 bases outside the gene matches. The CDR3 bases are TGCGCCAGCAGCTTGGGAGGGGGCGATGAGCAGTTCTTC. Its translation is CASSLGGGDEQFF.

V and J are TRBV9 and TRBJ2-5; maybe TRBD2 (5 bases). The CDR3 contains 14 residues. V shed 2 bases and J shed 2 bases, with 10 bases lying between them. Germline V lookup: CDR1 SGDLS, CDR2 YYNGEE. CDR3 residues: CASSVEAAQETQYF. DNA for the CDR3: TGTGCCAGCAGCGTGGAGGCAGCTCAAGAGACCCAGTACTTC.

This clone was recorded once. The V gene is TRBV6-6, the J gene TRBJ2-1; a weak D match, TRBD2 (7 bases). Between the trimmed V and J ends, which lost 8 bases and 3 bases, there was a span of 17 bases. The V gene's germline CDR1 is MNHNY and CDR2 SVGAGI (reference sequence). The CDR3 sequence is 15 residues long. CDR3 nucleotides: TGTGCCAGCGGGGATGGCGGGGGCTTCTACAATGAGCAGTTCTTC. Translation: CASGDGGGFYNEQFF.

This clone was observed a handful of times. This rearrangement joins TRBV9 to TRBJ2-5; D remains ambiguous. The CDR3 totals 15 residues. Looked up from germline, CDR1 is SGDLS and CDR2 is YYNGEE. The ends were cut back, 0 bases at V and 2 bases at J, with 11 bases in the middle. CDR3 coding DNA: TGTGCCAGCAGCGTAGGAATGGCAGGTCAAGAGACCCAGTACTTC. It specifies CASSVGMAGQETQYF.

V is TRBV1 and J is TRBJ2-1; TRBD2, the table's D call, lacks a check against the DNA. TRBV1 is noted as a pseudogene. CDR3 length: 17 residues. The chain's CDR3 is CTSSQGGGSSSYNEQFF. The CDR3 DNA is TGCACCAGCAGCCAAGGGGGGGGCTCTAGCTCCTACAATGAGCAGTTCTTC.

V and J are TRBV11-2 and TRBJ1-1; D perhaps matches TRBD1 (6 bases). Deletions cut 4 bases from V and 4 bases from J, with 19 bases between. CDR1 SGHAT and CDR2 FQNNGV come from the germline V gene. This CDR3 is 16 amino acids long. The CDR3 loop is CASSYLGRGGGTEAFF. CDR3 coding DNA: TGTGCCAGCAGCTACCTGGGGAGGGGGGGCGGCACTGAAGCTTTCTTT.

This chain uses TRBV7-8 with TRBJ2-3; D might be TRBD2 (6 bases). Germline assignment: CDR1 SGHVS and CDR2 FQNEAQ. Trimming took off 4 bases at V and 4 bases at J, with 12 bases between the two ends. The CDR3 covers 14 residues. In DNA, the CDR3 is TGTGCCAGCAGCTCAGAAGGCGGGGCAGATACGCAGTATTTT. Translating it yields CASSSEGGADTQYF.